This TCR beta chain was identified in a study of T cell responses to AZD1222 COVID-19 vaccine. Regarding the study as a whole: It was only 6 or 7 AZD1222 recipients who were seropositive at baseline. Donors skewed white British and female; clonal diversity was possibly underestimated.

Remarks on this clone: Antigen specificity is unknown.

The data were produced by immunoSEQ multiplex PCR, yet TCRdb's version contains in-frame clones alone and is incomplete. The sample has about 120,000 clones, less than 95% seen once. The specimen comprised peripheral blood, sampled on day 0 of MenACWY control vaccination. The receptor was isolated from an adult in good health.

CDR3 sequence: CASSRTKDGTEAFF. Here the CDR3 DNA reads TGTGCCAGCTCCCGAACAAAAGATGGCACTGAAGCTTTCTTT. The J gene is TRBJ1-1, the V gene TRBV18, with no clear D. From germline, CDR1 is KGHSH and CDR2 LQKENI. V dropped 6 bases and J dropped 4 bases, with 15 bases sitting between them. The CDR3 has 14 amino acids.